The subject of this entry is one TCR beta chain. This clonotype has ten or more counts. What this receptor recognizes is not known. No much larger clone exists at a distance of one base, and base qualities are not known. Library preparation employed 5' RACE. Instrument on record: Illumina HiSeq 2000. Template switching introduced a universal primer binding site; the final cDNA contained a unique molecular identifier, enabling accurate counting of TCR cDNA molecules. Specific primers in the conserved constant-segment region were used to synthesize first-strand cDNA for the TCR alpha and beta chains. To control for contamination, every cDNA library carried two barcodes: a SMART-Mk sample barcode plus Illumina barcodes. TruSeq adapter sequences along with Illumina sample barcodes were introduced in two successive PCR steps. The Illumina HiSeq platform was used with custom primers to sequence TCR alpha and beta cDNA libraries. As for the original processing: Unique molecular identifiers were extracted from raw reads with MiGEC, and CDR3 positions were determined with MiXCR. Recombination models were inferred per individual with the repgenHMM and IGoR tools using an EM algorithm. Shared clonotypes were analyzed with the tcR package in R, and sharing was normalized by the product of cloneset sizes. To study raw recombination without the effects of thymic and clonal selection, out-of-frame nonproductive sequences were analyzed. The raw public reads went through TCRdb reprocessing: fastp at Q25, MiXCR clone calling, in-frame beta chains kept. For every CDR3 protein sequence, its rows merge into one entry that carries the most common genes and DNA. TCRdb, rather than the study authors, made the V and J calls. A total of around 1.7 million distinct CDR3 sequences appear in this sample, about 32% of them only once. The ten most abundant clones make up approximately 0.25% of the sample.

The data originate from a study of identical twins (dated by TCRdb to 2016 to 2018). About the full investigation: The study deep-sequenced TCR alpha and beta repertoires from monozygotic twins, unrelated adults of various ages and cord blood to test whether fetal clonotypes persist. To rule out contamination, replicate twin experiments were performed at different times with different library preparation protocols.

What the study reported, not specific to this receptor: In monozygotic twins, recombination models systematically underestimated out-of-frame TCR alpha sharing, but the models matched the sharing seen between unrelated individuals. Zero-insertion analyses could be partly confounded by invariant T cells such as MAIT and iNKT, although diverse VJ usage argued against such confounding for most clonotypes. In beta out-of-frame sequences, excess twin sharing was weaker, because having fewer shared sequences lowered the signal-to-noise ratio. Out-of-frame TCR alpha sequences shared between twins showed an excess of low generation-probability sequences compared with coincidental sharing between unrelated individuals. Because the same donors could not be followed over many years, the conclusions relied on cross-sectional statistical analysis. Fewer insertions were carried by abundant cord blood beta clonotypes; a weaker similar trend was observed in young adult naive repertoires, while no such trend was observed in memory repertoires.

All donors were healthy Caucasians. V was cut back by 2 bases and J by 4 bases, leaving a gap of 8 bases between them. Taken from the germline V gene, the CDR1 and CDR2 loops are ENHRY and SYGVKD. The CDR3 sequence holds 13 residues, the cysteine and phenylalanine included. Just CDR3 DNA is preserved here, 39 bases in frame from base 1. Sample: cord blood. The chain is encoded by TRBV10-3 joined to TRBJ1-2; TRBD1 is a possible D gene, resting on 6 matching bases. The clonotype comes from a newborn girl in good health. In nucleotides, the sequence is TGTGCCATCAGTGAGGGACAGTCCTATGGCTACACCTTC. The resulting protein is CAISEGQSYGYTF.